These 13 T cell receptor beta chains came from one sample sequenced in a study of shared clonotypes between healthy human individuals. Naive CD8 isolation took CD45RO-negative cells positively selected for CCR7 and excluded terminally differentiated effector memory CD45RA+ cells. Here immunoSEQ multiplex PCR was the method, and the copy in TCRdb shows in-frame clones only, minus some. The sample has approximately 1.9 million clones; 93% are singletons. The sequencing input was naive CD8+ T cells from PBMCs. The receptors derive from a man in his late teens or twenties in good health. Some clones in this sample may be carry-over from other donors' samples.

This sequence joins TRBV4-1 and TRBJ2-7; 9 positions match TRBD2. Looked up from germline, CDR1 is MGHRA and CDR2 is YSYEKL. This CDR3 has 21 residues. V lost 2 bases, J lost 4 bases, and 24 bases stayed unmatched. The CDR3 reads CASSQRTTDSGRLSEAYEQYF. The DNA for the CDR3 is TGCGCCAGCAGCCAAAGGACAACGGACAGCGGGAGGCTATCCGAAGCATACGAGCAGTACTTC.

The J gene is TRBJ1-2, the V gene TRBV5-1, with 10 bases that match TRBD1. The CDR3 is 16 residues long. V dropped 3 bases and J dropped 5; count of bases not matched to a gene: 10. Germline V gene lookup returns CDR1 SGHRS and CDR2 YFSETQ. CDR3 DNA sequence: TGCGCCAGCAGCTCCGTTTGGACAGGGGGTTTGTATGGCTACACCTTC. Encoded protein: CASSSVWTGGLYGYTF.

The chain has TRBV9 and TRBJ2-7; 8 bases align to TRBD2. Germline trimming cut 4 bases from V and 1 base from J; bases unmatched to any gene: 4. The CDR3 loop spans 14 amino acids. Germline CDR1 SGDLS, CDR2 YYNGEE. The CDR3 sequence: CASSPGGTSYEQYF. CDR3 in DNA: TGTGCCAGCAGCCCGGGGGGGACGTCCTACGAGCAGTACTTC. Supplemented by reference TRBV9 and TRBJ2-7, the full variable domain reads DSGVTQTPKHLITATGQRVTLRCSPRSGDLSVYWYQQSLDQGLQFLIQYYNGEERAKGNILERFSAQQFPDLHSELNLSSLELGDSALYFCASSPGGTSYEQYFGPGTRLTVT.

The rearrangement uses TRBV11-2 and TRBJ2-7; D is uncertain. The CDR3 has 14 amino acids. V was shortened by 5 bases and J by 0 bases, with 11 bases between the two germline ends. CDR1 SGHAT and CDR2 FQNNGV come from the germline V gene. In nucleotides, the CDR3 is TGTGCCAGCAGCGGTCAACTAAGCTCCTACGAGCAGTACTTC. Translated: CASSGQLSSYEQYF.

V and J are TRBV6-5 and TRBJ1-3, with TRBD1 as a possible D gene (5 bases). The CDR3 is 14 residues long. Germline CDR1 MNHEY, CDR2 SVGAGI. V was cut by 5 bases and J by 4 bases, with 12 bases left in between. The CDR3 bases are TGTGCCAGCAGTGGACCGACAGCGGGAAACACCATATATTTT. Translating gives CASSGPTAGNTIYF.

The CDR3 bases are TGTGCCAGTAGTATATGGGGGGTGGATCAGCCCCAGCATTTT. Translated: CASSIWGVDQPQHF. The V and J genes are TRBV19 and TRBJ1-5; weak D call: TRBD1 (5 bases). Germline V gene data show CDR1 as LNHDA and CDR2 as SQIVND (reference sequence). This CDR3 comprises 14 residues. The V gene lost 2 bases and the J gene lost 5 bases, with 10 bases spanning the gap.

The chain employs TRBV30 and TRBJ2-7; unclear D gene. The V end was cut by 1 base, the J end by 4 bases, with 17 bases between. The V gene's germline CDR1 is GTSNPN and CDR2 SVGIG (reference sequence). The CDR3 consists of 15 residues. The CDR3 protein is CAWSEGPDGFYEQYF. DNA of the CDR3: TGTGCCTGGAGTGAAGGGCCGGATGGTTTTTACGAGCAGTACTTC. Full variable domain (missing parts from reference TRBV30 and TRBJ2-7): SQTIHQWPATLVQPVGSPLSLECTVEGTSNPNLYWYRQAAGRGLQLLFYSVGIGQISSEVPQNLSASRPQDRQFILSSKKLLLSDSGFYLCAWSEGPDGFYEQYFGPGTRLTVT.

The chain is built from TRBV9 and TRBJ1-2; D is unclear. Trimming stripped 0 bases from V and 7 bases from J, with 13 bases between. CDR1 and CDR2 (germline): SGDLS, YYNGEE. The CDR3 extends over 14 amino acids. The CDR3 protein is CASSVGEGPVGYTF. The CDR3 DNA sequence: TGTGCCAGCAGCGTAGGGGAGGGCCCGGTTGGCTACACCTTC.

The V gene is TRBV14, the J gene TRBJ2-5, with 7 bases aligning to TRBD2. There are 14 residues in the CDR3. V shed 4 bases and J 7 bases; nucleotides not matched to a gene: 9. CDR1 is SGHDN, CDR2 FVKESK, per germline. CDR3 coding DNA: TGTGCCAGCAGCCCGTTATGGGACTACAGGACCCAGTACTTC. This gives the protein CASSPLWDYRTQYF. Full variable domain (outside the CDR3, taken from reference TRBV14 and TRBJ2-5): EAGVTQFPSHSVIEKGQTVTLRCDPISGHDNLYWYRRVMGKEIKFLLHFVKESKQDESGMPNNRFLAERTGGTYSTLKVQPAELEDSGVYFCASSPLWDYRTQYFGPGTRLLVL.

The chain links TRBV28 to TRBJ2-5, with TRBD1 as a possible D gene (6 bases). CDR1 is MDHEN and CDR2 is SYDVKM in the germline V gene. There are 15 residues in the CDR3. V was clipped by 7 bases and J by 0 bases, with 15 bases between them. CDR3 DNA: TGTGCCAGCACTCAACAGGGTGGGTACCAAGAGACCCAGTACTTC. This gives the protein CASTQQGGYQETQYF.

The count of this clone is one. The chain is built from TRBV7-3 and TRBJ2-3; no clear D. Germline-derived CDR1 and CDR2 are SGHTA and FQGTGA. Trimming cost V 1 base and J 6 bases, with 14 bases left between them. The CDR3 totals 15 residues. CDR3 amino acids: CASSLIGPAGDTQYF. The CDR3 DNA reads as TGTGCCAGCAGCTTAATTGGGCCCGCCGGGGATACGCAGTATTTT.

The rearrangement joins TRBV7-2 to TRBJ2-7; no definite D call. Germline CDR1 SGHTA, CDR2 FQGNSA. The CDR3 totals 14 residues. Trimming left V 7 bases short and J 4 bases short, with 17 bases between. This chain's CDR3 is CASTPRAGSYEQYF. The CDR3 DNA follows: TGTGCCAGCACCCCCCGGGCAGGATCTTACGAGCAGTACTTC.

Here the CDR3 reads CASSLGWFGYEQYF. CDR3 bases: TGTGCCAGCAGCTTAGGATGGTTTGGCTACGAGCAGTACTTC. The chain joins TRBV7-8 to TRBJ2-7; D gene unclear. Trimming took off 1 base at V and 3 bases at J, with 10 bases between the two ends. Germline V gives CDR1 SGHVS, CDR2 FQNEAQ. This CDR3 comprises 14 residues.